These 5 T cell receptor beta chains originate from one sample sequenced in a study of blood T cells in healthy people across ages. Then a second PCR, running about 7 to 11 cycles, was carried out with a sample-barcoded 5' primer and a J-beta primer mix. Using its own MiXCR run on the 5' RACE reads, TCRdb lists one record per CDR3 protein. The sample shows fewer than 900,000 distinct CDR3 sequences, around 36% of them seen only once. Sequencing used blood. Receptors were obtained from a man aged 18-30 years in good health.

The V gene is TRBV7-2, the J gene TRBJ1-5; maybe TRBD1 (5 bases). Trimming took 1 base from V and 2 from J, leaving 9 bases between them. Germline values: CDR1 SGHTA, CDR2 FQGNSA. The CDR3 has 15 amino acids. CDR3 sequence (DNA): TGTGCCAGCAGCTTAGATGGAGGGGGCAATCAGCCCCAGCATTTT. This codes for CASSLDGGGNQPQHF.

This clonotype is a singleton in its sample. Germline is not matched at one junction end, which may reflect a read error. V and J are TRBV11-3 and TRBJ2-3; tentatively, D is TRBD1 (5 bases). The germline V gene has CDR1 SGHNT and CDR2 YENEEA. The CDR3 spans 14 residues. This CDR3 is CASSGPGSTGTQYF. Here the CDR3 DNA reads TGTGCCAGCAGCGGGCCGGGTAGCACAGGTACGCAGTATTTT.

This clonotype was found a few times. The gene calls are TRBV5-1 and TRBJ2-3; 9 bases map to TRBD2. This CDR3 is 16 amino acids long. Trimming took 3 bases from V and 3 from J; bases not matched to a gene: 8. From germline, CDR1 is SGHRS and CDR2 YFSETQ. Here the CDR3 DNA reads TGCGCCAGCAGCTCGAAGAGCGGGGGGCTAACAGATACGCAGTATTTT. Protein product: CASSSKSGGLTDTQYF.

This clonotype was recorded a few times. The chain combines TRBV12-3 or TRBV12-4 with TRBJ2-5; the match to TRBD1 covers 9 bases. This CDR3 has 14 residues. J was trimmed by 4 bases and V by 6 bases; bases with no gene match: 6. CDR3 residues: CASSLDRGPETQYF. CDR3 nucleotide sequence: TGTGCCAGCAGCCTGGACAGGGGCCCAGAGACCCAGTACTTC.

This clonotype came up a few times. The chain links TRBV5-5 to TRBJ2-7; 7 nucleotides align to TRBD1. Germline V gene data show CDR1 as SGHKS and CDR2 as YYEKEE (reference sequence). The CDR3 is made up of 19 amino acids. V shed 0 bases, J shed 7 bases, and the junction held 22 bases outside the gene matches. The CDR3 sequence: CASSLGFGFQGQRYNEQYF. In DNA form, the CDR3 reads TGTGCCAGCAGCTTGGGTTTCGGTTTCCAGGGACAGCGCTACAATGAGCAGTACTTC. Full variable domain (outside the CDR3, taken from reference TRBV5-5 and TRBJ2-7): DAGVTQSPTHLIKTRGQQVTLRCSPISGHKSVSWYQQVLGQGPQFIFQYYEKEERGRGNFPDRFSARQFPNYSSELNVNALLLGDSALYLCASSLGFGFQGQRYNEQYFGPGTRLTVT.